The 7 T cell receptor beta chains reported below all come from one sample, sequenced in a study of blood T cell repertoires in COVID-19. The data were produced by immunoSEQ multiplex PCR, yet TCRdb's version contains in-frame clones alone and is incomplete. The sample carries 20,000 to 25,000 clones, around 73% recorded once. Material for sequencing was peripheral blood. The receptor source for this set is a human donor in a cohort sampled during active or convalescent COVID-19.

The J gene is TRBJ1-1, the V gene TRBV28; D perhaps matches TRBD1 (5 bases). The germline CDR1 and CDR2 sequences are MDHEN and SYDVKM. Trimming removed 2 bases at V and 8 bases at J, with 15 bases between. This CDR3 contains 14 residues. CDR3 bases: TGTGCCAGCAGTTTAGTCCTCAAGGCAGGGGAAGCTTTCTTT. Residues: CASSLVLKAGEAFF.

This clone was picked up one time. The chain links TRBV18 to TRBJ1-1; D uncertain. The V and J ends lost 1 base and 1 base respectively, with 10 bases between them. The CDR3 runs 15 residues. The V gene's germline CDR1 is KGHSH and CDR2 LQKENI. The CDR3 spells CASSPLGGGNTEAFF. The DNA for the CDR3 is TGTGCCAGCTCACCACTGGGAGGTGGGAACACTGAAGCTTTCTTT.

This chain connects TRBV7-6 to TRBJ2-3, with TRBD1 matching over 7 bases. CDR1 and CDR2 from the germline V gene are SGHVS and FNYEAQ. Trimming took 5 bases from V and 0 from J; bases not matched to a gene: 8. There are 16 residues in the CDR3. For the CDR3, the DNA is TGTGCCAGCAGCCCGAGACAGGGATCTAGCACAGATACGCAGTATTTT. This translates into CASSPRQGSSTDTQYF.

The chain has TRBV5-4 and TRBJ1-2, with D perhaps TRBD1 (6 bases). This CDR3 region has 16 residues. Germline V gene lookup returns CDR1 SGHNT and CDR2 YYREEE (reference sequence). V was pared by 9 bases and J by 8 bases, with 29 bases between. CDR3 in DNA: TGTGCCACCAGGGGAGGGAGACAGAGCCTCGTAGGGGGCTACACCTTC. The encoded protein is CATRGGRQSLVGGYTF.

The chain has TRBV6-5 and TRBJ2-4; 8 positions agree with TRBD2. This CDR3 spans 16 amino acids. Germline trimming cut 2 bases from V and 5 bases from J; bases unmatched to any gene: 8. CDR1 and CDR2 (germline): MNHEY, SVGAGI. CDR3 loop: CASSYRFRGGQNIQYF. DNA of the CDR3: TGTGCCAGCAGTTACCGTTTCCGGGGGGGCCAAAACATTCAGTACTTC.

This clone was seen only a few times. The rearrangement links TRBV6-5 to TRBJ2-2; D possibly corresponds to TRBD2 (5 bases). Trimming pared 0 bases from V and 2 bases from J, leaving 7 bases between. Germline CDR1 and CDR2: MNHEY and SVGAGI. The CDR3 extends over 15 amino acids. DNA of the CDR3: TGTGCCAGCAGTTACTCCACGGGAAACACCGGGGAGCTGTTTTTT. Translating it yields CASSYSTGNTGELFF.

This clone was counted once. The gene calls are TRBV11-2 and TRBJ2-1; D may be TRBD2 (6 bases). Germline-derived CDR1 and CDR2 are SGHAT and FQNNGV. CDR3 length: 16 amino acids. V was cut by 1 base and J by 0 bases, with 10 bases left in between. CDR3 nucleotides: TGTGCCAGCAGCTTAGGTGGGACTCGCTCCTACAATGAGCAGTTCTTC. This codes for CASSLGGTRSYNEQFF.